This paragraph reports one T cell receptor beta chain. Its antigen is undetermined. The CDR3 covers 12 residues. Germline CDR1 is SNHLY and CDR2 is FYNNEI. V lost 3 bases and J lost 13, with 15 bases in between. Time point: new active TB diagnosis, blood taken before or within 7 days of starting treatment. Confirmation came from sputum smear and/or culture positivity for M. tuberculosis. These data originate in a study of T cells in tuberculosis. Across the whole study: PBMC were archived before or within 7 days of starting treatment.

Some clones are missing from TCRdb's copy, which holds only in-frame ones; the method was immunoSEQ multiplex PCR. The sample contains around 49,000 clones, nearly 95% of which appear only once. The study's findings and limits: Active tuberculosis TCR-alpha repertoires lay closer to GMM-specific TCRs than IGRA-negative controls, suggesting clonal expansion.

The chain employs TRBV2 and TRBJ1-2; the D is unclear. Material: PBMCs, obtained at tuberculosis diagnosis. This clonotype was obtained from an adult with tuberculosis. The CDR3 reads CASSDNGTPGTF. The CDR3 DNA is TGTGCCAGCAGTGATAACGGTACTCCTGGCACCTTC.